The next 18 T cell receptor beta chains were all read from a single sample in a study of Ad26.COV2.S vaccination and SARS-CoV-2 variants. The assay was immunoSEQ multiplex PCR, and TCRdb's table has in-frame clones only and misses some. This sample yields about 400,000 clones, of which around nine tenths are seen a single time; 1.5% to 2% belongs to the top ten. Documented treatment: around 19 received Ad26.COV2.S at low or high dose, single or two shots; roughly five received placebo; per-sample allocation not given. After the first vaccine or placebo injection, samples were drawn on day 63. Sample: peripheral blood, taken in a trial of Ad26.COV2.S vaccine versus placebo. Source of these receptors: a person between 18 and 59 years old who received the Ad26.COV2.S COVID-19 vaccine or a placebo.

The J gene is TRBJ1-1, the V gene TRBV2; possible D gene TRBD1, 6 bases. Germline V gene data show CDR1 as SNHLY and CDR2 as FYNNEI. This CDR3 region has 13 residues. Trimming left V 8 bases short and J 5 bases short, with 15 bases between. CDR3 DNA sequence: TGTGCCAGCGGGGACAATTTTCGGACTGAAGCTTTCTTT. Encoded protein: CASGDNFRTEAFF.

This clone is a singleton in its sample. V and J are TRBV5-1 and TRBJ2-7, with 7 bases aligning to TRBD1. CDR3 size: 17 residues. V was pared by 2 bases and J by 4 bases, with 15 bases of the junction left unmatched. From germline, CDR1 is SGHRS and CDR2 YFSETQ. The CDR3 DNA follows: TGCGCCAGCAGCTTTGAACCGGGACAGCCCAGGTTGTACGAGCAGTACTTC. Protein: CASSFEPGQPRLYEQYF. Full variable domain (missing parts from reference TRBV5-1 and TRBJ2-7): KAGVTQTPRYLIKTRGQQVTLSCSPISGHRSVSWYQQTPGQGLQFLFEYFSETQRNKGNFPGRFSGRQFSNSRSEMNVSTLELGDSALYLCASSFEPGQPRLYEQYFGPGTRLTVT.

This sequence joins TRBV9 and TRBJ2-1; 9 positions agree with TRBD2. The CDR3 is 18 amino acids. Germline assignment: CDR1 SGDLS and CDR2 YYNGEE. V gave up 3 bases and J gave up 3 bases; unmatched junction bases: 13. For the CDR3, the DNA is TGTGCCAGCAGCGGTAATAGCGGGAGAACGGCGTTCTACAATGAGCAGTTCTTC. Encoded protein: CASSGNSGRTAFYNEQFF.

The V gene is TRBV28, the J gene TRBJ1-1; perhaps TRBD1 as D (5 bases). The V end lost 3 bases, the J end lost 7 bases, and 12 bases lay between the germline ends. CDR3 length equals 13 residues. Germline values: CDR1 MDHEN, CDR2 SYDVKM. DNA of the CDR3: TGTGCCAGCAGTTTGACAGATACCATTGAAGCTTTCTTT. Translating it yields CASSLTDTIEAFF. The entire variable domain, with the rest obtained from reference TRBV28 and TRBJ1-1, is as follows: DVKVTQSSRYLVKRTGEKVFLECVQDMDHENMFWYRQDPGLGLRLIYFSYDVKMKEKGDIPEGYSVSREKKERFSLILESASTNQTSMYLCASSLTDTIEAFFGQGTRLTVV.

This clone has a single count. The chain links TRBV6-5 to TRBJ2-1; 12 bases line up with TRBD2. The CDR3 covers 15 residues. After removal of 6 bases from V and 6 bases from J, the junction contained 6 bases not matched to a gene. Germline V lookup: CDR1 MNHEY, CDR2 SVGAGI. CDR3 in amino acids: CASRHLAGGGNEQFF. The CDR3, as DNA: TGTGCCAGCAGACATCTAGCGGGAGGGGGCAATGAGCAGTTCTTC.

J is TRBJ2-7 and V is TRBV7-3, with 11 bases matching TRBD1. This CDR3 has 15 amino acids. Germline lookup yields CDR1 SGHTA and CDR2 FQGTGA. The ends lost 5 bases at V and 4 bases at J; junction bases unmatched: 7. As DNA, the CDR3 is TGTGCCAGCAGCCTAGGAGGACAGGGGGCTTACGAGCAGTACTTC. Amino acid sequence: CASSLGGQGAYEQYF.

The chain uses TRBV28 and TRBJ1-1, with D possibly TRBD1 on 6 matching bases. CDR1 MDHEN and CDR2 SYDVKM come from the germline V gene. The CDR3 covers 14 residues. V lost 3 bases to trimming and J lost 0 bases, with 8 bases between them. This CDR3 reads CASSLDRMNTEAFF. The CDR3 nucleotides are TGTGCCAGCAGTTTGGACAGAATGAACACTGAAGCTTTCTTT.

This clone was detected only once. This sequence joins TRBV5-4 and TRBJ2-1, with 9 bases fitting TRBD2. After removal of 2 bases from V and 5 bases from J, the junction contained 8 bases not matched to a gene. The CDR3 extends over 16 amino acids. Germline V gene sequence: CDR1 SGHNT, CDR2 YYREEE (reference sequence). CDR3 coding DNA: TGTGCCAGCAGCTTCGGCCGACTAGCGGCTCACAATGAGCAGTTCTTC. It is translated as CASSFGRLAAHNEQFF.

The chain recombines TRBV5-1 with TRBJ2-6; TRBD1 matches at 8 bases. Germline V gene lookup returns CDR1 SGHRS and CDR2 YFSETQ. This CDR3 spans 17 amino acids. Trimming removed 1 base from V and 1 base from J; junction bases left unmatched: 4. The CDR3 sequence is CASSLKQGGSGANVLTF. In DNA, the CDR3 is TGCGCCAGCAGCTTGAAACAGGGGGGTTCTGGGGCCAACGTCCTGACTTTC.

The chain employs TRBV11-1 and TRBJ2-7; 7 bases agree with TRBD1. After removal of 6 bases from V and 7 bases from J, the junction contained 12 bases not matched to a gene. This CDR3 region has 14 residues. In germline, CDR1 is SGHAT, CDR2 FQDESV (reference sequence). CDR3 in amino acids: CASSGQEFPREQYF. The CDR3 DNA reads as TGTGCCAGCAGTGGACAGGAGTTTCCGCGAGAGCAGTACTTC.

V and J are TRBV10-3 and TRBJ1-6, with D unclear. CDR3 length: 16 residues. Trimming pared 2 bases from V and 5 bases from J, leaving 13 bases between. Germline values: CDR1 ENHRY, CDR2 SYGVKD. The CDR3 region has the DNA TGTGCCATCAGTGAGATGGGCGCACATAATAATTCACCCCTCCACTTT. It specifies CAISEMGAHNNSPLHF.

The V gene is TRBV12-3 or TRBV12-4, the J gene TRBJ2-1; a possible D gene is TRBD2 (5 bases). The V gene lost 3 bases and the J gene lost 9 bases, with 6 bases spanning the gap. The CDR3 has 11 amino acids. Here the CDR3 DNA reads TGTGCCAGCAGTTTCCGGGGTGAGCAGTTCTTC. This translates into CASSFRGEQFF.

This chain uses TRBV11-2 with TRBJ1-4; 11 positions agree with TRBD1. The length of the CDR3 is 17 residues. Germline V lookup: CDR1 SGHAT, CDR2 FQNNGV. J lost 8 bases, V lost 2 bases, and 10 bases had no gene match. The CDR3 loop is CASSLTSFGDRGEKLFF. The CDR3 region has the DNA TGTGCCAGCAGCTTAACCTCCTTTGGGGACAGGGGGGAAAAACTGTTTTTT.

The V and J genes are TRBV30 and TRBJ1-2, with D perhaps matching TRBD1 (5 bases). The V and J ends lost 2 bases and 13 bases respectively, with 20 bases between them. This CDR3 contains 13 residues. Germline loops: CDR1 GTSNPN, CDR2 SVGIG (reference sequence). DNA of the CDR3: TGTGCCTGGAGTTTCGGGGACGCTATGGCTATCACCTTC. Residues: CAWSFGDAMAITF.

This chain joins TRBV2 and TRBJ2-7; 8 positions match TRBD2. Germline values: CDR1 SNHLY, CDR2 FYNNEI. The CDR3 is 15 residues long. J gave up 2 bases and V 3 bases, and 6 bases lay outside the gene matches. The CDR3 DNA sequence: TGTGCCAGCAGTGAGGGGACGGGACTAGCCTACGAGCAGTACTTC. This translates into CASSEGTGLAYEQYF.

The gene calls are TRBV16 and TRBJ2-2, with 15 bases lining up with TRBD2. Trimming took 0 bases from V and 7 from J; bases not matched to a gene: 12. CDR3 size: 20 residues. Germline assignment: CDR1 KGHSY and CDR2 FQNENV. CDR3 DNA: TGTGCCAGCAGCCAATCGACCGGACTAGCGGGAGGGCCCGGGAACGGGGAGCTGTTTTTT. Its protein is CASSQSTGLAGGPGNGELFF. Drawing the rest from reference TRBV16 and TRBJ2-2, the complete variable domain is GEEVAQTPKHLVRGEGQKAKLYCAPIKGHSYVFWYQQVLKNEFKFLISFQNENVFDETGMPKERFSAKCLPNSPCSLEIQATKLEDSAVYFCASSQSTGLAGGPGNGELFFGEGSRLTVL.

The V gene is TRBV10-3, the J gene TRBJ2-7; TRBD1 aligns across 9 bases. V was pared by 0 bases and J by 4 bases, with 4 bases of the junction left unmatched. Per germline, CDR1 ENHRY and CDR2 SYGVKD. This CDR3 is built from 15 residues. The CDR3 nucleotides read TGTGCCATCAGTGAGTCCTCGGACAGGGGTTACGAGCAGTACTTC. Translation gives CAISESSDRGYEQYF.

The chain has TRBV11-2 and TRBJ2-5; possible D gene TRBD2, 6 bases. The CDR3 has 15 amino acids. Germline V gene sequence: CDR1 SGHAT, CDR2 FQNNGV. The V and J ends lost 2 bases and 1 base respectively, with 11 bases between them. Written as DNA, the CDR3 is TGTGCCAGCAGCTTACAGTCTAGCGCCCAAGAGACCCAGTACTTC. Translated: CASSLQSSAQETQYF.